The entry below gives a single T cell receptor beta chain sequence along with its context. The V gene lost 4 bases and the J gene lost 0 bases, with 12 bases spanning the gap. CDR3 length equals 15 residues. MiXCR was run by TCRdb on the 5' RACE reads, yielding one entry per CDR3 protein. This sample has hundreds of thousands of distinct CDR3 sequences, with about 22% found just once. This sample is part of a study of T-cell memory formation after mild COVID-19. Overall study: TCR clustering was largely donor specific.

The sequenced sample was PBMCs or a T cell subset sorted from them (not recorded which). The chain is built from TRBV12-3 or TRBV12-4 and TRBJ1-1, with a tentative D call TRBD1 (6 bases). This clonotype was sampled from an adult woman who had mild COVID-19 (a few samples of this study predate the infection). Cell type and time point are not known. CDR3 bases: TGTGCCAGCAGTTCGTTACAGGGAATGAACACTGAAGCTTTCTTT. Residues: CASSSLQGMNTEAFF.